This T cell receptor beta chain emerged from a study of blood T cell repertoires in COVID-19. Germline loops: CDR1 LGHNT, CDR2 FRNRAP. Trimming left V 5 bases short and J 13 bases short, with 12 bases between. This CDR3 region has 12 residues. Profiling relied on immunoSEQ multiplex PCR, and the TCRdb table lists in-frame clones only, not all of them. The profile covers about 170,000 clones, with approximately 84% appearing a single time and about 11% taken by the ten largest. V gene TRBV12-5 combines with J gene TRBJ1-6; no clear D gene. This clonotype was obtained from a man between 65 and 85 years old with active or convalescent COVID-19. Sequences were obtained from peripheral blood. CDR3 loop: CASGNPERPLHF. The CDR3 DNA follows: TGTGCTAGTGGTAACCCAGAGAGGCCCCTCCACTTT.